What follows are 13 T cell receptor beta chains derived from one specimen sequenced in a study of ipilimumab plus nivolumab after autologous stem cell transplantation. TCRdb keeps only in-frame clones here, not all; method: immunoSEQ multiplex PCR. The sample has about 43,000 clones, about 88% seen once; the top ten hold around 0.86%. Specimen: PBMCs, collected in a trial of ipilimumab plus nivolumab as post-transplant consolidation. The receptors stem from a male donor with multiple myeloma.

This clone has only a few counts. The V and J genes are TRBV29-1 and TRBJ1-1; TRBD1 is a possible D gene (5 bases). With 6 bases removed from V and 5 bases from J, the gap between germline ends came to 13 bases. The CDR3 totals 12 residues. Per the germline V gene, CDR1 is SQVTM and CDR2 is ANQGSEA. The CDR3 region is CSVGDRETEAFF. DNA for the CDR3: TGCAGCGTGGGGGACCGGGAGACTGAAGCTTTCTTT.

This chain links TRBV28 with TRBJ2-3, with D perhaps matching TRBD2 (6 bases). Trimming stripped 7 bases from V and 0 bases from J, with 17 bases between. Germline V gene lookup returns CDR1 MDHEN and CDR2 SYDVKM. The CDR3 spans 16 residues. The CDR3 nucleotides read TGTGCCAGCACTCCGGCATGGGAGGCGAGCACAGATACGCAGTATTTT. The encoded protein is CASTPAWEASTDTQYF.

This rearrangement joins TRBV28 to TRBJ1-2, with D perhaps TRBD1 (5 bases). This CDR3 spans 12 amino acids. CDR1 is MDHEN, CDR2 SYDVKM, per germline. Trimming left V 6 bases short and J 2 bases short, with 7 bases between. This CDR3 reads CASSAGNYGYTF. In DNA, the CDR3 is TGTGCCAGCAGCGCAGGGAACTATGGCTACACCTTC.

This chain joins TRBV2 and TRBJ2-5; the match to TRBD1 covers 9 bases. The CDR3 has 12 amino acids. Germline CDR1 is SNHLY and CDR2 is FYNNEI. Trimming removed 8 bases from V and 6 bases from J; junction bases left unmatched: 4. Here the CDR3 DNA reads TGTGCCAGCGGGGACAGGGCGCAGACCCAGTACTTC. Residues: CASGDRAQTQYF.

The chain employs TRBV2 and TRBJ2-1; D not certain. Germline V gene sequence: CDR1 SNHLY, CDR2 FYNNEI. The length of the CDR3 is 14 residues. Trimming pared 2 bases from V and 7 bases from J, leaving 12 bases between. The CDR3 DNA is TGTGCCAGCAGTGAAATCTCAGTAACGAATGAGCAGTTCTTC. Protein: CASSEISVTNEQFF.

The chain uses TRBV18 and TRBJ1-2, with unresolved D. V dropped 5 bases and J dropped 8 bases, with 15 bases sitting between them. Germline CDR1 reads KGHSH; CDR2 reads LQKENI. The CDR3 is made up of 13 amino acids. In nucleotides, the CDR3 is TGTGCCAGCTCAGCAGAGATGGATAACGGCTACACCTTC. Amino acid sequence: CASSAEMDNGYTF.

The chain recombines TRBV2 with TRBJ1-1; a weak D match, TRBD1 (6 bases). Germline CDR1 is SNHLY and CDR2 is FYNNEI. CDR3 length: 15 amino acids. V lost 6 bases, J lost 4 bases, and 18 bases lay in between. In DNA form, the CDR3 reads TGTGCCAGCAGCCTATACACAGGGAAGACCACTGAAGCTTTCTTT. As protein: CASSLYTGKTTEAFF.

The V and J genes are TRBV10-3 and TRBJ2-7, with D maybe TRBD2 (5 bases). Germline V CDR1 and CDR2: ENHRY, SYGVKD. V lost 0 bases to trimming and J lost 7 bases, with 10 bases between them. This CDR3 region has 13 residues. CDR3 sequence (DNA): TGTGCCATCAGTGAGTCCGGACTGAGGGAGCAGTACTTC. Residues: CAISESGLREQYF.

The V gene is TRBV5-5, the J gene TRBJ1-1, with 8 bases aligning to TRBD1. J was trimmed by 5 bases and V by 4 bases; bases with no gene match: 19. Germline loops: CDR1 SGHKS, CDR2 YYEKEE (reference sequence). The CDR3 is made up of 18 amino acids. Here the CDR3 DNA reads TGTGCCAGCAGCCCGGCCAGGACAGGGCAATCGTTTGGTACTGAAGCTTTCTTT. Its translation: CASSPARTGQSFGTEAFF.

The chain joins TRBV6-1 to TRBJ1-2; D possibly corresponds to TRBD1 (6 bases). The length of the CDR3 is 15 residues. The germline gives CDR1 MNHNS, CDR2 SASEGT. V was pared by 5 bases and J by 1 base, with 14 bases between. The CDR3 here is CASSPDRAFNYGYTF. CDR3 bases: TGTGCCAGCAGTCCGGACAGAGCTTTTAACTATGGCTACACCTTC.

The rearrangement uses TRBV7-8 and TRBJ2-7; TRBD1 agrees at 11 bases. The CDR3 length is 15 residues. V lost 6 bases and J lost 1; bases outside the gene matches: 5. Germline CDR1 reads SGHVS; CDR2 reads FQNEAQ. The CDR3 here is CASRPGTGGSYEQYF. The CDR3 region has the DNA TGTGCCAGCAGACCTGGGACAGGGGGTTCCTACGAGCAGTACTTC.

The V gene is TRBV28, the J gene TRBJ1-3; D ambiguous. Trimming pared 3 bases from V and 3 bases from J, leaving 3 bases between. The germline V gene has CDR1 MDHEN and CDR2 SYDVKM. This CDR3 comprises 12 residues. The CDR3 loop reads CASSLSGNTIYF. For the CDR3, the DNA is TGTGCCAGCAGTTTGAGTGGAAACACCATATATTTT.

The chain is built from TRBV5-1 and TRBJ1-1; D may be TRBD1 (6 bases). In germline, CDR1 is SGHRS, CDR2 YFSETQ. The CDR3 spans 14 residues. With 3 bases removed from V and 4 bases from J, the gap between germline ends came to 13 bases. CDR3 nucleotide sequence: TGCGCCAGCAGCTCGTTACAGGGCTCCACTGAAGCTTTCTTT. It is translated as CASSSLQGSTEAFF.